This T cell receptor beta chain was sequenced for a study of blood T cell repertoires in COVID-19. Study at large: There were acute and convalescent COVID-19 samples, and they came from the United States, Italy and Spain. T cells, B-cell-depleted T cells, or PBMCs supplied cDNA or gDNA.

This CDR3 region has 13 residues. V shed 3 bases and J shed 9 bases, with 14 bases lying between them. Germline CDR1 MDHEN, CDR2 SYDVKM. Here immunoSEQ multiplex PCR was the method, and the copy in TCRdb shows in-frame clones only, minus some. Among fewer than 85,000 clones listed, approximately 80% were seen once. V is TRBV28 and J is TRBJ2-5; TRBD2 is a possible D gene (5 bases). This clonotype originated in a woman older than 75 with active or convalescent COVID-19. Input material: peripheral blood. The CDR3 reads CASSLRVQSAQYF. CDR3 sequence (DNA): TGTGCCAGCAGTTTGAGGGTTCAGTCGGCCCAGTACTTC.